A selection of T cell receptor beta chains follows, all from one sample in a study of shared clonotypes between healthy human individuals. The repertoire was sequenced with immunoSEQ multiplex PCR; TCRdb's copy has only in-frame clones and lacks some. The sample comprises more than 850,000 clones, approximately 78% of which are singletons, and more than 0.45% rests with the top ten. The specimen was memory CD4+ T cells from PBMCs. The receptors were sampled from a man between 18 and 29 years old in good health. Some clones in this sample may be carry-over from other donors' samples. Each CDR3 is given with its conserved first and last residue. Each record gives: V gene, D gene, J gene, CDR3 protein. A D gene is named only where the DNA matches it firmly.

>TRBV5-1|TRBD2|TRBJ2-1
CASSLAERLAGYNEQFF
>TRBV28|-|TRBJ2-7
CASIKAEPPYEQYF
>TRBV5-8|TRBD2|-
CASSLAGGEQYF
>TRBV27|-|TRBJ2-1
CASHRVGGNYNEQFF
>TRBV5-1|TRBD1|TRBJ2-3
CASSMGQGANTQYF
>TRBV5-1|-|TRBJ2-1
CASKLDLSSYNEQFF
>TRBV6-6|-|TRBJ2-3
CASSKGDTDTQYF
>TRBV6-1|TRBD1|TRBJ1-1
CASSEQGARRTEAFF
>TRBV5-1|-|TRBJ2-3
CASSHDKGVGTDTQYF
>TRBV2|-|TRBJ2-7
CASRQDFYEQYF
>TRBV5-5|-|TRBJ1-1
CASSPELDTEAFF
>TRBV7-9|-|TRBJ2-7
CASSLVPVLEQYF
>TRBV9|TRBD2|TRBJ2-1
CASSVSSGSNEQFF
>TRBV5-6|-|TRBJ2-7
CASSLARGETNEQYF
>TRBV4-1|TRBD2|TRBJ2-1
CASSQGTSGRAPYNEQFF
>TRBV28|TRBD1|TRBJ1-2
CASSFGGSGTGYGYTF
>TRBV5-1|TRBD1|TRBJ2-2
CASSLETGSIGELFF
>TRBV30|-|TRBJ1-1
CAWSVGGLTEAFF
>TRBV28|-|TRBJ2-7
CASSPGNAGSYEQYF
>TRBV5-1|-|TRBJ1-1
CASSAGLTGRNTEAFF
>TRBV5-5|-|TRBJ2-7
CASSLEVDQYEQYF
>TRBV7-9|-|TRBJ1-2
CASSHGQVHGYTF
>TRBV7-3|TRBD2|TRBJ2-1
CASSSGRALQNEQFF
>TRBV29-1|TRBD2|-
CSVASGRAGPYEQYF
>TRBV7-2|-|TRBJ1-3
CASSLGPAPGTGNTIYF
>TRBV11-2|TRBD2|TRBJ2-1
CASSVRLAGVYNEQFF
>TRBV6-1|TRBD1|TRBJ1-4
CASSEGGQGLEKLFF
>TRBV12-5|-|TRBJ2-3
CASGLDLGAGGDPDTQYF
>TRBV7-8|TRBD1|TRBJ1-1
CASSYRLTGGLAMNTEAFF
>TRBV7-3|-|TRBJ2-2
CASSPRDGTGELFF
>TRBV6-5|-|TRBJ1-2
CASSYSASVPNGYTF
>TRBV18|-|TRBJ2-1
CASSLTGFAYNEQFF
>TRBV29-1|-|TRBJ1-2
CSVVAGAGYTF
>TRBV5-1|-|TRBJ1-1
CASSSEDSFTEAFF
>TRBV2|-|TRBJ1-5
CASSELDSDQPQHF
>TRBV5-1|-|TRBJ1-1
CASSLRGGTEAFF
>TRBV15|-|TRBJ2-5
CATSARGETQYF
>TRBV9|-|TRBJ1-2
CASSVGPYYGYTF
>TRBV5-6|TRBD1|TRBJ2-5
CASSFRDRETQYF
>TRBV2|-|TRBJ2-7
CASKLGSEQYF
>TRBV11-1|TRBD2|TRBJ2-5
CASSLSYQELAKETQYF
>TRBV2|TRBD1|TRBJ1-5
CASSAGQGVQPQHF
>TRBV27|-|TRBJ2-1
CASSFGGGSFNEQFF
>TRBV7-9|TRBD1|TRBJ2-7
CASSPGTATYEQYF
>TRBV6-6|-|TRBJ1-1
CASSGKASGTRTEAFF
>TRBV28|-|TRBJ2-7
CASSGAFGGRYEQYF
>TRBV30|-|TRBJ1-3
CAWRDGTGAVGNTIYF
>TRBV5-6|-|TRBJ1-3
CASSWGLSGDFSSGNTIYF
>TRBV5-1|-|TRBJ2-7
CASSPGGSSSSYEQYF
>TRBV6-8|TRBD1|TRBJ2-3
CASRKSGQGVRSGSTDTQYF
>TRBV15|-|TRBJ2-5
CATSPRLGETQYF
>TRBV7-2|-|TRBJ2-5
CASSLGQPSLQETQYF
>TRBV9|TRBD2|TRBJ2-7
CASTSGLEGLEQYF
>TRBV5-1|TRBD1|TRBJ2-6
CASSLEGQGFSGANVLTF
>TRBV7-2|-|TRBJ1-5
CASSEGWDQPQHF
>TRBV7-3|-|TRBJ1-1
CASSFQPKGANTEAFF
>TRBV28|-|TRBJ2-7
CASSSQRAFSYEQYF
>TRBV11-3|TRBD2|TRBJ2-3
CASSQGLAPDTQYF
>TRBV28|TRBD1|TRBJ2-3
CASRQGTDTQYF
>TRBV5-1|-|TRBJ1-5
CASSLGGSSNQPQHF